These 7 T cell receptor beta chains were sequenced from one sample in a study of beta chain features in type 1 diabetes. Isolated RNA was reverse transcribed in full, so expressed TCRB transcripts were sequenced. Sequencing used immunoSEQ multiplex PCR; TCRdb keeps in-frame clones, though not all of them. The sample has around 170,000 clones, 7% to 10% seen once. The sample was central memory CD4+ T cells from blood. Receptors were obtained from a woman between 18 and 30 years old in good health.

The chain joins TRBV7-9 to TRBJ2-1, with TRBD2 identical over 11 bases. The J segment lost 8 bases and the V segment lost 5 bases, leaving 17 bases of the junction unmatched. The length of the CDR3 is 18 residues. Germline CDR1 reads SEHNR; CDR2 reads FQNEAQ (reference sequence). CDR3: CASSPRKVLAGAPHEQFF. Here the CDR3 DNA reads TGTGCCAGCAGCCCTCGTAAGGTACTAGCGGGAGCACCGCATGAGCAGTTCTTC.

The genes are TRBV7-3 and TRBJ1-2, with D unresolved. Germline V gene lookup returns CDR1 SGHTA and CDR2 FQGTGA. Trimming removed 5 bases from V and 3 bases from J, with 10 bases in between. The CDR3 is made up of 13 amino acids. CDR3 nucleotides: TGTGCCAGCAGCCCTTACTCGGACTATGGCTACACCTTC. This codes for CASSPYSDYGYTF.

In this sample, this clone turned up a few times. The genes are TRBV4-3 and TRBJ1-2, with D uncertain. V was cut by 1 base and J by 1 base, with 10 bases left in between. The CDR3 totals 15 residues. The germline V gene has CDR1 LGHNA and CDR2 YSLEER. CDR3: CASSQGGLHNYGYTF. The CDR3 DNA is TGCGCCAGCAGCCAAGGAGGGCTGCATAACTATGGCTACACCTTC.

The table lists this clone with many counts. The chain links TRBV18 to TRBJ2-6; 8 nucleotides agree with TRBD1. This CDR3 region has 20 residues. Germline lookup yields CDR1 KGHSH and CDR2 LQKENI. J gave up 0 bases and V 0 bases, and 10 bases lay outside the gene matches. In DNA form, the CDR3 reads TGTGCCAGCTCACCACCCAGGGGGCTTCAGGTTATCTCTGGGGCCAACGTCCTGACTTTC. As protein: CASSPPRGLQVISGANVLTF.

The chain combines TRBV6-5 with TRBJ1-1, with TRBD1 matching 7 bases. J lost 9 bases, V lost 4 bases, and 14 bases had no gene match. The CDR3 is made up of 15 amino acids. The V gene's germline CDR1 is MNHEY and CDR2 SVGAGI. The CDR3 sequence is CASSSQTGRTRKAFF. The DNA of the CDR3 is TGTGCCAGCAGTTCCCAGACAGGGAGAACGCGAAAAGCTTTCTTT.

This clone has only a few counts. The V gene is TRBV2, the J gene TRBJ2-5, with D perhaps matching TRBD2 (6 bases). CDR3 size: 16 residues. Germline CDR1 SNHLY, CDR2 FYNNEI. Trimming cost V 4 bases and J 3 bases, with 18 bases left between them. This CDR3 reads CASSGGDAGLKETQYF. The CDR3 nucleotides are TGTGCCAGCAGTGGCGGGGATGCCGGACTAAAAGAGACCCAGTACTTC.

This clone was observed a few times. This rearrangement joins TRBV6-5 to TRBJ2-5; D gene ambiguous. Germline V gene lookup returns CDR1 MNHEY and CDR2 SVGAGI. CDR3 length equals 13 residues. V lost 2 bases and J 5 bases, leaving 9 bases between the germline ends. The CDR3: CASSYQELETQYF. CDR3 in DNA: TGTGCCAGCAGTTACCAGGAATTGGAGACCCAGTACTTC.